This passage covers 29 T cell receptor beta chains from one sample sequenced in a study of identical twins. Via MiXCR, TCRdb re-called the 5' RACE reads, giving one row per CDR3 protein. The repertoire holds more than 1.5 million distinct CDR3 sequences, with around 29% as singletons. The sample taken for sequencing was cord blood. The receptors were sampled from a newborn girl in good health.

This clonotype was observed a few times. The genes are TRBV30 and TRBJ2-7; possibly TRBD2 for D (6 bases). Trimming took 1 base from V and 4 from J, leaving 14 bases between them. The CDR3 is 14 amino acids. The germline V gene has CDR1 GTSNPN and CDR2 SVGIG (reference sequence). The CDR3 spells CAWSAPGLTYEQYF. CDR3 coding DNA: TGTGCCTGGAGTGCCCCGGGACTGACATACGAGCAGTACTTC.

The chain couples TRBV20-1 to TRBJ2-5, with 7 bases fitting TRBD1. CDR3 length equals 13 residues. The germline CDR1 and CDR2 sequences are DFQATT and SNEGSKA (reference sequence). Trimming removed 3 bases from V and 4 bases from J; junction bases left unmatched: 5. In nucleotides, the CDR3 is TGCAGTGCTAGTCAGGGGGTAGGAGAGACCCAGTACTTC. This sequence encodes CSASQGVGETQYF.

This clonotype was seen repeatedly, ten times or more. The rearrangement links TRBV24-1 to TRBJ2-1, with TRBD1 matching over 10 bases. The CDR3 is 15 amino acids. Germline values: CDR1 KGHDR, CDR2 SFDVKD. Trimming took 3 bases from V and 3 from J; bases not matched to a gene: 1. The CDR3 reads CATSDRTGGYNEQFF. CDR3 bases: TGTGCCACCAGTGATCGGACAGGGGGCTACAATGAGCAGTTCTTC.

Details on this clonotype: The junction departs from the called germline gene at one end, perhaps through a read error. V gene TRBV5-1 combines with J gene TRBJ2-5; TRBD1 matches at 11 bases. The length of the CDR3 is 15 residues. Germline V CDR1 and CDR2: SGHRS, YFSETQ. The CDR3 region is CASSAGTGGQGTQYF. Here the CDR3 DNA reads TGCGCCAGCAGCGCCGGGACAGGGGGACAAGGGACCCAGTACTTC.

The V and J genes are TRBV28 and TRBJ1-5; 7 nucleotides align to TRBD1. The CDR3 runs 15 residues. Germline CDR1 MDHEN, CDR2 SYDVKM. Trimming removed 6 bases from V and 3 bases from J; junction bases left unmatched: 8. CDR3 protein: CASSPDRAHNQPQHF. The CDR3 nucleotides read TGTGCCAGCAGCCCCGACAGGGCCCACAATCAGCCCCAGCATTTT.

This clonotype was detected only once. The rearrangement links TRBV20-1 to TRBJ1-5; tentative D call: TRBD1 (5 bases). The germline gives CDR1 DFQATT, CDR2 SNEGSKA (reference sequence). The ends were cut back, 6 bases at V and 5 bases at J, with 11 bases in the middle. The CDR3 has 12 residues. CDR3 sequence: CSAKGTHQPQHF. CDR3 nucleotide sequence: TGCAGTGCGAAGGGGACCCATCAGCCCCAGCATTTT.

This clonotype appeared a few times. The chain joins TRBV11-2 to TRBJ2-3; D is perhaps TRBD1 (6 bases). CDR3 size: 16 residues. CDR1 SGHAT and CDR2 FQNNGV come from the germline V gene. Trimming cost V 2 bases and J 1 base, with 13 bases left between them. In DNA form, the CDR3 reads TGTGCCAGCAGCTTATCAGGGTACAGGGGCACAGATACGCAGTATTTT. It specifies CASSLSGYRGTDTQYF.

This clonotype was seen only a few times. The chain couples TRBV20-1 to TRBJ2-5; 9 bases line up with TRBD2. Germline V gene sequence: CDR1 DFQATT, CDR2 SNEGSKA (reference sequence). Trimming cost V 6 bases and J 5 bases; bases outside gene matches: 10. This CDR3 is built from 14 residues. This CDR3 reads CSASRGTSKETQYF. CDR3 in DNA: TGCAGTGCATCCCGGGGGACTAGCAAGGAGACCCAGTACTTC.

The chain has TRBV5-1 and TRBJ2-1; 9 nucleotides match TRBD2. The CDR3 is 16 residues long. The J segment lost 5 bases and the V segment lost 2 bases, leaving 8 bases of the junction unmatched. Germline-derived CDR1 and CDR2 are SGHRS and YFSETQ. The CDR3 here is CASSLYSGRTNNEQFF. In DNA form, the CDR3 reads TGCGCCAGCAGCTTATATAGCGGGAGAACTAACAATGAGCAGTTCTTC.

This clonotype was detected a few times. The V and J genes are TRBV20-1 and TRBJ2-7, with D perhaps TRBD2 (5 bases). CDR1 DFQATT and CDR2 SNEGSKA come from the germline V gene (reference sequence). This CDR3 is built from 16 residues. V gave up 3 bases and J gave up 1 base, with 19 bases separating them. The CDR3 DNA reads as TGCAGTGCTAGCCCCCCGGGGAATCCTAGATCCTACGAGCAGTACTTC. Its translation: CSASPPGNPRSYEQYF.

This clonotype was picked up a small number of times. The rearrangement links TRBV20-1 to TRBJ2-1, with D unresolved. V dropped 1 base and J dropped 7 bases, with 8 bases sitting between them. CDR3 size: 12 residues. Germline loops: CDR1 DFQATT, CDR2 SNEGSKA (reference sequence). CDR3 in amino acids: CSARALLNEQFF. CDR3 DNA: TGCAGTGCTAGAGCACTATTAAATGAGCAGTTCTTC.

This clonotype was observed a few times. V and J are TRBV29-1 and TRBJ1-1, with TRBD1 as a possible D gene (6 bases). Looked up from germline, CDR1 is SQVTM and CDR2 is ANQGSEA. Trimming pared 7 bases from V and 5 bases from J, leaving 17 bases between. The CDR3 covers 13 residues. The DNA for the CDR3 is TGCAGCGCCAAACCAGGGGAATGGACTGAAGCTTTCTTT. Its protein is CSAKPGEWTEAFF.

In its sample, this clonotype was seen a few times. This chain connects TRBV5-5 to TRBJ2-3, with 11 nucleotides matching TRBD2. This CDR3 has 17 amino acids. Per the germline V gene, CDR1 is SGHKS and CDR2 is YYEKEE (reference sequence). The trim removed 6 bases at V and 4 bases at J, leaving 13 bases unmatched. The CDR3 DNA follows: TGTGCCAGCAACGTTCGAGGACTAGCGGGCGGGGCAGATACGCAGTATTTT. Translation: CASNVRGLAGGADTQYF.

The genes are TRBV20-1 and TRBJ1-2; the D is unclear. CDR1 is DFQATT, CDR2 SNEGSKA, per germline (reference sequence). The CDR3 contains 14 residues. V lost 0 bases to trimming and J lost 1 base, with 9 bases between them. The CDR3 is CSARDYSSNYGYTF. The DNA of the CDR3 is TGCAGTGCTAGAGATTATTCCAGTAACTATGGCTACACCTTC.

The CDR3 bases are TGTGCCAGCAGCTCAATGGGGCAGGTCTACGAGCAGTACTTC. Translation: CASSSMGQVYEQYF. The rearrangement links TRBV7-2 to TRBJ2-7, with D possibly being TRBD1 (5 bases). Deletions cut 4 bases from V and 3 bases from J, with 13 bases between. The CDR3 covers 14 residues. CDR1 SGHTA and CDR2 FQGNSA come from the germline V gene.

The CDR3 region has the DNA TGTGCCAGCAGACGAACAGGAAACCCTAATGAAAAACTGTTTTTT. Its protein product is CASRRTGNPNEKLFF. This rearrangement joins TRBV2 to TRBJ1-4; a possible D gene is TRBD1 (5 bases). The CDR3 loop spans 15 amino acids. The V end was cut by 6 bases, the J end by 3 bases, with 14 bases between. The germline V gene encodes CDR1 SNHLY and CDR2 FYNNEI. The whole variable domain, filled in from reference TRBV2 and TRBJ1-4, reads EPEVTQTPSHQVTQMGQEVILRCVPISNHLYFYWYRQILGQKVEFLVSFYNNEISEKSEIFDDQFSVERPDGSNFTLKIRSTKLEDSAMYFCASRRTGNPNEKLFFGSGTQLSVL.

This chain uses TRBV30 with TRBJ1-5, with D possibly being TRBD1 (6 bases). Trimming took off 4 bases at V and 0 bases at J, with 7 bases between the two ends. CDR3 length: 13 residues. CDR1 GTSNPN and CDR2 SVGIG come from the germline V gene (reference sequence). The CDR3 DNA follows: TGTGCCTGGACAGGGGATAGCAATCAGCCCCAGCATTTT. Protein product: CAWTGDSNQPQHF.

V usage is TRBV29-1 and J usage is TRBJ1-5, with D unresolved. The CDR3 spans 13 residues. Germline V gene sequence: CDR1 SQVTM, CDR2 ANQGSEA. Between the trimmed V and J ends, which lost 6 bases and 4 bases, there was a span of 13 bases. The CDR3 bases are TGCAGCGTGGTTCAGGACGGGAATCAGCCCCAGCATTTT. Translating it yields CSVVQDGNQPQHF.

The J gene is TRBJ2-3, the V gene TRBV7-6; no firm D call. V was pared by 1 base and J by 6 bases, with 11 bases between. Per germline, CDR1 SGHVS and CDR2 FNYEAQ. The CDR3 is 14 amino acids. This CDR3 reads CASSLVFKSDTQYF. The CDR3 DNA reads as TGTGCCAGCAGCTTAGTCTTCAAGTCCGATACGCAGTATTTT. Combining the CDR3 with reference TRBV7-6 and TRBJ2-3 gives the whole variable domain GAGVSQSPRYKVTKRGQDVALRCDPISGHVSLYWYRQALGQGPEFLTYFNYEAQQDKSGLPNDRFSAERPEGSISTLTIQRTEQRDSAMYRCASSLVFKSDTQYFGPGTRLTVL.

This clonotype showed up just a few times. This chain links TRBV12-3 or TRBV12-4 with TRBJ2-1, with D perhaps given as TRBD1 or TRBD2 (6 bases each). The V end lost 6 bases, the J end lost 6 bases, and 12 bases lay between the germline ends. CDR3 size: 13 residues. Here the CDR3 DNA reads TGTGCCAGCAGAAGACAGGAGGGCAATGAGCAGTTCTTC. This sequence encodes CASRRQEGNEQFF.

This chain uses TRBV29-1 with TRBJ1-2; D remains ambiguous. The CDR3 has 13 residues. The V end lost 7 bases, the J end lost 8 bases, and 20 bases lay between the germline ends. The germline V gene has CDR1 SQVTM and CDR2 ANQGSEA. The CDR3 reads CSAKPPNDNGYTF. The CDR3 DNA reads TGCAGCGCCAAGCCCCCTAACGATAACGGCTACACCTTC.

This rearrangement joins TRBV4-2 to TRBJ2-3, with TRBD2 matching over 12 bases. Trimming removed 5 bases from V and 0 bases from J; junction bases left unmatched: 12. The CDR3 runs 19 residues. The germline V gene encodes CDR1 LGHNA and CDR2 YNFKEQ. CDR3 protein: CASSGPLAGGSFSTDTQYF. DNA for the CDR3: TGTGCCAGCAGCGGACCTCTAGCGGGAGGGTCCTTTAGCACAGATACGCAGTATTTT.

The V and J genes are TRBV7-2 and TRBJ2-7, with a possible D match to TRBD2 (6 bases). The CDR3 runs 18 residues. Germline V gene lookup returns CDR1 SGHTA and CDR2 FQGNSA. V lost 0 bases and J 3 bases, leaving 21 bases between the germline ends. CDR3 coding DNA: TGTGCCAGCAGCTTAGCGGGTGGGACTTCGCGCGATCTCTACGAGCAGTACTTC. Its protein product is CASSLAGGTSRDLYEQYF.

This clonotype occurred many times. A read error may produce the germline difference seen at one junction end. The CDR3 nucleotides read TGTGCCAGCAGCTTAGGACTAGCGGGGGCCGAGCAGTACTTC. Translated: CASSLGLAGAEQYF. This sequence joins TRBV12-3 or TRBV12-4 and TRBJ2-5; 13 bases match TRBD2. The DNA end lines up better with TRBJ2-7; the J call may be wrong. There are 14 residues in the CDR3.

This clonotype has only a few counts. This sequence joins TRBV30 and TRBJ2-3; maybe TRBD2 (5 bases). From germline, CDR1 is GTSNPN and CDR2 SVGIG (reference sequence). Deletions cut 3 bases from V and 5 bases from J, with 12 bases between. This CDR3 region has 13 residues. The CDR3 DNA is TGTGCCTGGAGCCCTCAGGCGGGAGATACGCAGTATTTT. This translates into CAWSPQAGDTQYF.

The rearrangement joins TRBV7-2 to TRBJ2-3, with a tentative D call TRBD1 (5 bases). CDR1 is SGHTA and CDR2 is FQGNSA in the germline V gene. This CDR3 has 16 residues. V shed 3 bases and J shed 0 bases, with 13 bases lying between them. Here the CDR3 DNA reads TGTACCAGCAGCTTTCGCTGGACAACTAGCACAGATACGCAGTATTTT. Translation gives CTSSFRWTTSTDTQYF. Using reference TRBV7-2 and TRBJ2-3 for the parts outside the CDR3, the full variable domain is GAGVSQSPSNKVTEKGKDVELRCDPISGHTALYWYRQSLGQGLEFLIYFQGNSAPDKSGLPSDRFSAERTGGSVSTLTIQRTQQEDSAVYLCTSSFRWTTSTDTQYFGPGTRLTVL.

About this clonotype: Possible read error: a much larger clone is one base away. V gene TRBV7-2 combines with J gene TRBJ2-3; D not resolved. Germline V gene data show CDR1 as SGHTA and CDR2 as FQGNSA. The CDR3 sequence is 15 residues long. The CDR3 bases are TGTGCCAGCAGCATAGCCGGGTTTCAAACAGATACGCAGTATTTT. This sequence encodes CASSIAGFQTDTQYF.

In DNA, the CDR3 is TGTGCCAGCACTGACGGGACTAGCGGGAGCACCGGGGAGCTGTTTTTT. Amino acids: CASTDGTSGSTGELFF. V and J are TRBV12-3 or TRBV12-4 and TRBJ2-2; 14 bases line up with TRBD2. The CDR3 covers 16 residues. The J segment lost 4 bases and the V segment lost 7 bases, leaving 5 bases of the junction unmatched.

This clonotype turned up a few times. The chain has TRBV29-1 and TRBJ2-3; TRBD2 agrees at 9 bases. CDR1 SQVTM and CDR2 ANQGSEA come from the germline V gene. V lost 5 bases and J lost 4; bases outside the gene matches: 4. CDR3 size: 13 residues. The CDR3 loop reads CSVSGGSADTQYF. CDR3 DNA sequence: TGCAGCGTTAGCGGGGGGTCCGCAGATACGCAGTATTTT.